This T cell receptor (beta chain) was identified during a study of somatic mutations in cytotoxic T cells in rheumatoid arthritis. The method was immunoSEQ multiplex PCR; TCRdb's version includes in-frame clones alone and lacks a portion of them. The repertoire consists of 2,500 to 3,500 clones, with about 94% occurring once and the leading ten covering 14% to 15%. The CDR3 spans 15 residues. CDR1 is LNHDA and CDR2 is SQIVND in the germline V gene (reference sequence). J lost 8 bases, V lost 6 bases, and 10 bases had no gene match. This clone was seen a single time. The receptor comes from a woman aged 18-29 years with rheumatoid arthritis. The V gene is TRBV19, the J gene TRBJ2-3; TRBD2 aligns across 11 bases. The sample was CD8+ T cells sorted from blood. CDR3 sequence reads: CASRELAGEWPTQYF. In nucleotides, the CDR3 is TGTGCCAGTAGAGAACTAGCGGGAGAATGGCCTACGCAGTATTTT.